The T cell receptor beta chain described here comes from a study of monozygotic twins with inflammatory bowel disease. Points from the study as a whole: TCRbeta inverse Simpson diversity was decreased in IBD patients versus healthy co-twins.

On this clonotype: Its antigen remains unidentified.

From roughly 4,000 ng of total RNA, each TCR library was prepared. Added by template switching were UMIs that each held a 6-nucleotide sample barcode. TCRdb re-analyzed the 5' RACE reads; it lists each CDR3 protein once, without DNA. The sample features approximately 200,000 distinct CDR3 sequences, with roughly 8% in its top ten. The clonotype comes from a human donor with ulcerative colitis or Crohn's disease, or a healthy co-twin of an affected twin (not recorded which). The sample comprised blood.

The CDR3 protein is CSADPLAGGPQDTQYF. V usage is TRBV20-1 and J usage is TRBJ2-3; TCRdb reports TRBD2, a call that lacks DNA to check it against. The CDR3 length is 16 residues. CDR1 is DFQATT, CDR2 SNEGSKA, per germline (reference sequence).